This record concerns one T cell receptor beta chain sequence. These data belong to a study of CD8 T cells in Susac syndrome. Per the germline V gene, CDR1 is SGHTA and CDR2 is FQGNSA. The CDR3 loop spans 17 amino acids. Trimming took off 0 bases at V and 4 bases at J, with 17 bases between the two ends. The RNA, about 0.45 to 1 ug, was put through reverse transcription using random hexamers. Amplification of TCR beta CDR3 spanned 54 Vbeta and 13 Jbeta via immunoSEQ multiplex PCR. One entry per CDR3 protein, called by TCRdb with MiXCR from the immunoSEQ multiplex PCR reads. In the table there are about 140,000 distinct CDR3 sequences, 95% of which are singletons.

The TCR comes from a human donor with multiple sclerosis. Sequences were obtained from CD4+ T cells from PBMCs. This chain uses TRBV7-2 with TRBJ2-3, with TRBD2 as a possible D gene (6 bases). CDR3 sequence reads: CASSLAWGRSGPDTQYF. CDR3 DNA: TGTGCCAGCAGCTTAGCGTGGGGACGGAGCGGGCCAGATACGCAGTATTTT.